Listed here are 14 T cell receptor beta chains from one sample, sequenced in a study of post-analysis software for immune sequencing data (dated by TCRdb to between 2015 and 2017). Broader findings and caveats from the paper: Significantly higher frequencies in patients than in controls were found for about five TRBV segments, including TRBV5-6, TRBV5-1 and TRBV20-1.

The antigens these receptors bind are not known. To prepare the library, PCR was applied. The sample was run on an Illumina HiSeq 2500. To reduce PCR and sequencing biases, unique molecular identifiers were incorporated into the TCR beta cDNA libraries. TCRdb took the public reads, trimmed them with fastp at Q25, ran MiXCR for clone calling and kept in-frame beta chains. All rows with the same CDR3 protein become a single entry with the most common DNA and genes. Counted in this sample were about 460,000 distinct CDR3 sequences; over 35% of them appeared once. Around an eighth of the sample is held by the ten biggest clonotypes. The source material was blood. The receptors here all came from a girl aged 10 to 17 with multiple sclerosis.

The CDR3 DNA is TGTGCCACCAGCAGCCCCTGGGACAGATACAATGAGCAGTTCTTC. Protein product: CATSSPWDRYNEQFF. This chain joins TRBV15 and TRBJ2-1, with TRBD1 matching over 7 bases. The trim removed 3 bases at V and 4 bases at J, leaving 6 bases unmatched. There are 15 residues in the CDR3. Germline-derived CDR1 and CDR2 are LNHNV and YYDKDF (reference sequence).

The chain joins TRBV6-5 to TRBJ2-5; D call uncertain. V was cut by 0 bases and J by 5 bases, with 7 bases left in between. CDR3 size: 13 residues. Germline values: CDR1 MNHEY, CDR2 SVGAGI. The CDR3 DNA is TGTGCCAGCAGTTACTCTAAGAGGGAGACCCAGTACTTC. Translated, it gives CASSYSKRETQYF.

This clonotype was picked up a small number of times. The chain links TRBV12-3 or TRBV12-4 to TRBJ1-2, with D perhaps matching TRBD1 (5 bases). The CDR3 totals 17 residues. The V and J ends lost 4 bases and 2 bases respectively, with 20 bases between them. CDR3 nucleotides: TGTGCCAGCAGTTCGCCTCGGGGCGGCCCCTCCAACTATGGCTACACCTTC. Its translation is CASSSPRGGPSNYGYTF.

J is TRBJ2-5 and V is TRBV7-9, with TRBD2 identical over 8 bases. J lost 11 bases, V lost 1 base, and 12 bases had no gene match. The germline V gene has CDR1 SEHNR and CDR2 FQNEAQ (reference sequence). The CDR3 sequence is 15 residues long. The CDR3 bases are TGTGCCAGCAGCTTAGTTGGTAGCGGGATAGAGGAGCAGTACTTC. It translates to CASSLVGSGIEEQYF.

The chain uses TRBV7-3 and TRBJ2-1, with 10 bases that match TRBD1. The V gene's germline CDR1 is SGHTA and CDR2 FQGTGA. Unmatched junction bases numbered 4, after V lost 6 bases and J lost 2 bases. This CDR3 contains 15 residues. Here the CDR3 reads CASRMTGGPYNEQFF. CDR3 coding DNA: TGTGCCAGCAGAATGACAGGGGGCCCCTACAATGAGCAGTTCTTC.

The chain joins TRBV18 to TRBJ2-5, with D tentatively TRBD2 (6 bases). The last part of the DNA fits TRBJ2-7 better; the J call may be wrong. The CDR3 covers 13 residues. Germline CDR1 and CDR2: KGHSH and LQKENI. The CDR3 DNA reads as TGTGCCAGCTCACCACATCGCGGGAACGAGCAGTACTTC. This sequence encodes CASSPHRGNEQYF.

V is TRBV20-1 and J is TRBJ1-2, with a tentative D call TRBD1 (5 bases). V lost 1 base and J 8 bases, leaving 14 bases between the germline ends. The CDR3 is 13 amino acids. The germline gives CDR1 DFQATT, CDR2 SNEGSKA (reference sequence). DNA of the CDR3: TGCAGTGCTAGAGTTCGGCAGGGTGACGGCTACACCTTC. Translating gives CSARVRQGDGYTF.

The chain uses TRBV5-1 and TRBJ2-3; possibly TRBD2 for D (6 bases). The CDR3 is 16 residues long. Germline V CDR1 and CDR2: SGHRS, YFSETQ. The V end was cut by 0 bases, the J end by 6 bases, with 17 bases between. This CDR3 reads CASSLDVGRLVDTQYF. CDR3 in DNA: TGCGCCAGCAGCTTGGACGTCGGGAGATTGGTGGATACGCAGTATTTT.

This chain links TRBV5-1 with TRBJ2-7; 7 bases line up with TRBD1. Trimming cost V 0 bases and J 3 bases; bases outside gene matches: 6. The CDR3 totals 15 residues. Germline CDR1 and CDR2: SGHRS and YFSETQ. The CDR3, as DNA: TGCGCCAGCAGCTTGGACGGACAGGCTAGCTACGAGCAGTACTTC. Its translation is CASSLDGQASYEQYF.

The sample holds a few counts of this clonotype. One end of the junction varies from germline; a read error may be responsible. V is TRBV6-5 and J is TRBJ1-1; D remains unclear. This CDR3 spans 14 amino acids. Germline V gene sequence: CDR1 MNHEY, CDR2 SVGAGI. DNA for the CDR3: TGTGCCAGCAGTTACTCGGTTCCTGAAACTGAGGCTTTCTTT. Translated, it gives CASSYSVPETEAFF.

This chain joins TRBV28 and TRBJ1-2; 7 bases are shared with TRBD1. With 4 bases clipped from V and 4 bases from J, the junction kept 9 bases outside the gene matches. This CDR3 has 15 residues. CDR1 is MDHEN, CDR2 SYDVKM, per germline. CDR3 region: CASSSYRGQFYGYTF. Written as DNA, the CDR3 is TGTGCCAGCAGTTCGTACCGGGGACAGTTCTATGGCTACACCTTC.

The genes are TRBV7-2 and TRBJ2-2; D unresolved. The CDR3 contains 13 residues. Trimming cost V 2 bases and J 3 bases, with 4 bases left between them. CDR1 and CDR2 from the germline V gene are SGHTA and FQGNSA. The CDR3 sequence is CASSLRDTGELFF. CDR3 nucleotides: TGTGCCAGCAGCTTAAGGGACACCGGGGAGCTGTTTTTT.

This clonotype showed up just a few times. The J gene is TRBJ1-1, the V gene TRBV12-3 or TRBV12-4; D remains unclear. The length of the CDR3 is 13 residues. V lost 3 bases, J lost 1 base, and 6 bases lay in between. The DNA for the CDR3 is TGTGCCAGCAGTTTTGTGGGGAACACTGAAGCTTTCTTT. As protein: CASSFVGNTEAFF.

This chain joins TRBV5-4 and TRBJ2-5; D is unresolved. Deletions cut 0 bases from V and 0 bases from J, with 9 bases between. From germline, CDR1 is SGHNT and CDR2 YYREEE (reference sequence). The CDR3 sequence is 15 residues long. CDR3: CASSLGTPDQETQYF. The CDR3 nucleotides read TGTGCCAGCAGCTTGGGGACGCCGGACCAAGAGACCCAGTACTTC.